This T cell receptor beta chain was identified during a study of neurological immune-mediated disorders. Described time point: longitudinal time-point 1 (baseline). At least ten counts were recorded for this clonotype. Its target is not known. General observations from the study: The greatest degree of TCR clonal expansion was observed in HTLV-1-associated myelopathy, with the lowest in multiple sclerosis, below that of healthy controls.

With 10-nucleotide random UMIs included, cDNA was synthesized by 5'RACE. TCRdb passed the 5' RACE reads through MiXCR, listing each CDR3 protein once. The table records under 40,000 distinct CDR3 sequences, approximately 3% of them present only once. Germline-derived CDR1 and CDR2 are KGHSH and LQKENI. V was clipped by 6 bases and J by 5 bases, with 17 bases between them. The CDR3 loop spans 14 amino acids. This TCR came from a woman aged 55-70 years with multiple sclerosis. What was sequenced was PBMCs. This chain joins TRBV18 and TRBJ2-7, with D perhaps matching TRBD1 or TRBD2 (6 bases each). CDR3 nucleotides: TGTGCCAGCTCCAAATCGGGGGCAGGGAACGAGCAGTACTTC. Its protein is CASSKSGAGNEQYF.